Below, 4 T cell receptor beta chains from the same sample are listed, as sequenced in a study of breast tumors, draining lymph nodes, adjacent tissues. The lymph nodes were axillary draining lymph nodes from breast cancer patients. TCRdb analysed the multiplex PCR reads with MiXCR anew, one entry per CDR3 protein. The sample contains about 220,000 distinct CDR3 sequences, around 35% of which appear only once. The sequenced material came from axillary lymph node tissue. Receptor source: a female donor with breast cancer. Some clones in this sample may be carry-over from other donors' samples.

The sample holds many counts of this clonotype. The chain's CDR3 is CASSDIRRAGNEQFF. The CDR3 DNA sequence: TGTGCCAGCAGCGACATAAGGAGGGCGGGCAATGAGCAGTTCTTC. The chain combines TRBV2 with TRBJ2-1, with a weak D call TRBD2 (6 bases). The germline CDR1 and CDR2 sequences are SNHLY and FYNNEI. Trimming took 6 bases from V and 6 from J, leaving 18 bases between them. The CDR3 loop spans 15 amino acids.

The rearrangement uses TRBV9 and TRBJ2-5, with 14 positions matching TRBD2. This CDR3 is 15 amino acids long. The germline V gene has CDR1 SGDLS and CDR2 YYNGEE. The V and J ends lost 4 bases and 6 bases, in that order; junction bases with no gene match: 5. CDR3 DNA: TGTGCCAGCAGCTCCGGGACTAGCGGGAGCCAGACCCAGTACTTC. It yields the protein CASSSGTSGSQTQYF.

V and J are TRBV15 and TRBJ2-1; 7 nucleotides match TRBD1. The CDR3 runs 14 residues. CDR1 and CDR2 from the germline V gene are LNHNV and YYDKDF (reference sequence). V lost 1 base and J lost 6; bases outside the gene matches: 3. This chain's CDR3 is CATSRGAGGNEQFF. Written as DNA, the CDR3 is TGTGCCACCAGCAGAGGGGCAGGGGGCAATGAGCAGTTCTTC.

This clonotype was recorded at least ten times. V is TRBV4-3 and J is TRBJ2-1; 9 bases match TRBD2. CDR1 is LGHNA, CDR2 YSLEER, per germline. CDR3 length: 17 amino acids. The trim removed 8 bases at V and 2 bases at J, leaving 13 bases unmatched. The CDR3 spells CASGGGREAGAYNEQFF. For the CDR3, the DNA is TGCGCCAGCGGGGGCGGGAGGGAAGCGGGGGCCTACAATGAGCAGTTCTTC.